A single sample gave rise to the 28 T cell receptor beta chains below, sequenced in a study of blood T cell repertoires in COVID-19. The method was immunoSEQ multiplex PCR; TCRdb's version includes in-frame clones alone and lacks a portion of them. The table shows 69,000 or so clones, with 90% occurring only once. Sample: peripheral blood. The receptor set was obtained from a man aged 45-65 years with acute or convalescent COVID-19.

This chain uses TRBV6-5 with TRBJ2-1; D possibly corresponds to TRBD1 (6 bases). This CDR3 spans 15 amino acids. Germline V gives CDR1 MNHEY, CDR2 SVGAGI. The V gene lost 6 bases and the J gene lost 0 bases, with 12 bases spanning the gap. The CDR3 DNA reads TGTGCCAGCAGAAGAACAGGGAGCTCCTACAATGAGCAGTTCTTC. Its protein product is CASRRTGSSYNEQFF.

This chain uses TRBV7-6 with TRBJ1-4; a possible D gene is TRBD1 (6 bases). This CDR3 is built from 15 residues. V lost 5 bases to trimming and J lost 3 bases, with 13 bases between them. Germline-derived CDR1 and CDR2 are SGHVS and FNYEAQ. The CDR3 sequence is CASSLQGPPNEKLFF. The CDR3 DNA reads TGTGCCAGCAGCCTCCAGGGGCCCCCTAATGAAAAACTGTTTTTT.

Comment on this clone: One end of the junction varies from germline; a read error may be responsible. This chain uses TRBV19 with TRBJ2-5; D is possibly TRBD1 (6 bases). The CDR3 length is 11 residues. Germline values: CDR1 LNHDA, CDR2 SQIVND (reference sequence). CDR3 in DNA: TGTGCCAGTAGAAACAGGGACCTGGCGCACTTC. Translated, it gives CASRNRDLAHF.

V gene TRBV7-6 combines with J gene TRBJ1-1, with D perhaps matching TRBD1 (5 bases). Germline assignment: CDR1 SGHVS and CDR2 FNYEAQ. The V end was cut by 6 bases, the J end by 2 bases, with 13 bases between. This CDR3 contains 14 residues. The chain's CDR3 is CASSRGQQNTEAFF. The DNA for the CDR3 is TGTGCCAGCAGTCGAGGACAACAAAACACTGAAGCTTTCTTT.

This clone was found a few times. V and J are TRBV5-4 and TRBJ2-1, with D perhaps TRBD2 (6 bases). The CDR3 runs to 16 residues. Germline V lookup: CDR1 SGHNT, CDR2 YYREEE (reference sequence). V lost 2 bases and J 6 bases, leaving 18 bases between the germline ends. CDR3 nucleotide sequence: TGTGCCAGCAGCTTTCCCCCTCTTGGAGGGGTCAATGAGCAGTTCTTC. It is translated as CASSFPPLGGVNEQFF. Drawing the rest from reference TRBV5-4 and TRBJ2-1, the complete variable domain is ETGVTQSPTHLIKTRGQQVTLRCSSQSGHNTVSWYQQALGQGPQFIFQYYREEENGRGNFPPRFSGLQFPNYSSELNVNALELDDSALYLCASSFPPLGGVNEQFFGPGTRLTVL.

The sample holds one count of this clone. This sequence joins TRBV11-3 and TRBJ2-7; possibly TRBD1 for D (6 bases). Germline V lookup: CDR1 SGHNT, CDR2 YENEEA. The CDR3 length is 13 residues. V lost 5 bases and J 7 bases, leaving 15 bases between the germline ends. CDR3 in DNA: TGTGCCAGCAGCCCAGGGTGGGGGCGGGAGCAGTACTTC. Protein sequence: CASSPGWGREQYF.

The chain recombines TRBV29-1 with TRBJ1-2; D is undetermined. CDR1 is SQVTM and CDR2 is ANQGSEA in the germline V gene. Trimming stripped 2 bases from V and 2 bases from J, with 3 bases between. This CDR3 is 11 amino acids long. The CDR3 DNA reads TGCAGCGTTGAACGGAACTATGGCTACACCTTC. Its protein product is CSVERNYGYTF. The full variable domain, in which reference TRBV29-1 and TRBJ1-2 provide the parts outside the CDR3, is SAVISQKPSRDICQRGTSLTIQCQVDSQVTMMFWYRQQPGQSLTLIATANQGSEATYESGFVIDKFPISRPNLTFSTLTVSNMSPEDSSIYLCSVERNYGYTFGSGTRLTVV.

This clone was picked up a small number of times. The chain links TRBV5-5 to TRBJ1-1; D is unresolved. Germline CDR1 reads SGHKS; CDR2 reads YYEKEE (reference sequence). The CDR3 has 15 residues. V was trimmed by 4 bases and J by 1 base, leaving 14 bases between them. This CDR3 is CASSLTRKSNTEAFF. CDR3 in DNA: TGTGCCAGCAGCCTGACGAGGAAATCGAACACTGAAGCTTTCTTT.

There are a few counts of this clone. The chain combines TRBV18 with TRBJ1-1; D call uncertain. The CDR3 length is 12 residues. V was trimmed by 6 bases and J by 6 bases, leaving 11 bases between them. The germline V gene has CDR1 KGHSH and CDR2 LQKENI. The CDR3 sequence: CASSEGISEAFF. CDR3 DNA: TGTGCCAGCTCGGAGGGTATCTCTGAAGCTTTCTTT.

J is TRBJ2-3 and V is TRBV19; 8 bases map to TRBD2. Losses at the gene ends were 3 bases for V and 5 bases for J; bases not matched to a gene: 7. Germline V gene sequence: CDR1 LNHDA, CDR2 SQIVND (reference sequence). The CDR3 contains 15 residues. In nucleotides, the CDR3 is TGTGCCAGTAGTATTATCCTAGCGGGCGGAGATACGCAGTATTTT. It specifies CASSIILAGGDTQYF.

CDR3 residues: CASTTGDLAGYTF. The CDR3 DNA reads TGTGCCAGCACGACAGGGGATCTTGCTGGCTACACCTTC. V gene TRBV12-3 or TRBV12-4 combines with J gene TRBJ1-2, with 8 bases identical to TRBD1. V was clipped by 7 bases and J by 7 bases; unmatched bases: 8. CDR3 size: 13 residues.

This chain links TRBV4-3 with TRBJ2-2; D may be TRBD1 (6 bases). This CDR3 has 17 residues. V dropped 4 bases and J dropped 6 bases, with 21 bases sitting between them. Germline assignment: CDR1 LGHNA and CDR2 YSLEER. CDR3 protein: CASSPDRDTVESGELFF. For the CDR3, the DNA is TGCGCCAGCAGCCCAGACCGGGACACTGTAGAATCCGGGGAGCTGTTTTTT.

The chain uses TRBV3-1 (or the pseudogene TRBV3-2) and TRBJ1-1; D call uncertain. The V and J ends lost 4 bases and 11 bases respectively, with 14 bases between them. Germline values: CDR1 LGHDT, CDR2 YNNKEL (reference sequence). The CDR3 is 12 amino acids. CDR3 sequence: CASSPSTFGAFF. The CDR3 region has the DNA TGTGCCAGCAGCCCGTCAACGTTTGGCGCTTTCTTT.

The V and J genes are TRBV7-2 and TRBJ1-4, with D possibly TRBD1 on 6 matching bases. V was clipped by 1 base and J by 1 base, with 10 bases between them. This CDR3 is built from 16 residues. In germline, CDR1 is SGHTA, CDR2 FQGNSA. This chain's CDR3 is CASSLESRGTNEKLFF. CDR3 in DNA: TGTGCCAGCAGCTTAGAGAGCAGGGGAACTAATGAAAAACTGTTTTTT.

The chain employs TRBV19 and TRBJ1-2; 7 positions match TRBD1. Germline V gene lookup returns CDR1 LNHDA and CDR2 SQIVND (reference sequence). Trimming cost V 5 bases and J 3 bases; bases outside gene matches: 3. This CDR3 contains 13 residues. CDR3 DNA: TGTGCCAGTAGTGTTGGGACAGACTATGGCTACACCTTC. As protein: CASSVGTDYGYTF.

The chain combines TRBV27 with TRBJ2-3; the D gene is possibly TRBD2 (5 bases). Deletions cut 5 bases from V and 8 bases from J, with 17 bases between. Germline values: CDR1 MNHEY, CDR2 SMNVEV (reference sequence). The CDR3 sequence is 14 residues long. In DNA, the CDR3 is TGTGCCAGCAGTAACGGAGGACCCCGAGGTACGCAGTATTTT. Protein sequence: CASSNGGPRGTQYF.

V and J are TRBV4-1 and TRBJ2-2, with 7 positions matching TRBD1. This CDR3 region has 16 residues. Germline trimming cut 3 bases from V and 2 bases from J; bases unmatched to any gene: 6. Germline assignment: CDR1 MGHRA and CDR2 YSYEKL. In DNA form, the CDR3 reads TGCGCCAGCAGCCACCAAAGACAGGGAAACACCGGGGAGCTGTTTTTT. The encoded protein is CASSHQRQGNTGELFF.

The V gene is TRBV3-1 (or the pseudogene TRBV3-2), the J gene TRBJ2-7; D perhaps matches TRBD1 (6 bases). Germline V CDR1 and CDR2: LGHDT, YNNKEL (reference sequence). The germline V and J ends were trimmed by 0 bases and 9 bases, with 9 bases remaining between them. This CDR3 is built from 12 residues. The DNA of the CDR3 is TGTGCCAGCAGCCAAGATACAGGGAGGCAGTACTTC. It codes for CASSQDTGRQYF.

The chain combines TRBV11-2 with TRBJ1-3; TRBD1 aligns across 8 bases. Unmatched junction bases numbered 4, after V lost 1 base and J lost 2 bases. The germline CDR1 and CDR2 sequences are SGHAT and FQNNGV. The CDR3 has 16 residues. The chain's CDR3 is CASSLGAGGTGNTIYF. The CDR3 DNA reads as TGTGCCAGCAGCTTAGGTGCAGGGGGCACTGGAAACACCATATATTTT.

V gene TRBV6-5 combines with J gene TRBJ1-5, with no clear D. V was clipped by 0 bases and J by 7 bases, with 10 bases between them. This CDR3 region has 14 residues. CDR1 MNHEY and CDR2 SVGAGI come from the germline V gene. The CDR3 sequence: CASSYSSGSQPQHF. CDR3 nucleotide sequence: TGTGCCAGCAGTTACTCGAGCGGAAGCCAGCCCCAGCATTTT.

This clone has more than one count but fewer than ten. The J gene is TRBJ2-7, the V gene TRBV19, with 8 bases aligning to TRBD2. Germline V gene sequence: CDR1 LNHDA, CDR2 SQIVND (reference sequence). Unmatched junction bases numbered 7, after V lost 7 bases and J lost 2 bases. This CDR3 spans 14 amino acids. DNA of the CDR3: TGTGCCAGTAAAACTAGCGGAAGTCCCTACGAGCAGTACTTC. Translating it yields CASKTSGSPYEQYF.

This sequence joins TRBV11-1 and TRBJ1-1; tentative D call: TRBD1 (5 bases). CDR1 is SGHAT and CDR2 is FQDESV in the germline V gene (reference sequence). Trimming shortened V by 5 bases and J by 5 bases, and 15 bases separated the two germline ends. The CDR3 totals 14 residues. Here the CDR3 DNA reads TGTGCCAGCAGCCCAGCGGTACGGGGGACTGAAGCTTTCTTT. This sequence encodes CASSPAVRGTEAFF.

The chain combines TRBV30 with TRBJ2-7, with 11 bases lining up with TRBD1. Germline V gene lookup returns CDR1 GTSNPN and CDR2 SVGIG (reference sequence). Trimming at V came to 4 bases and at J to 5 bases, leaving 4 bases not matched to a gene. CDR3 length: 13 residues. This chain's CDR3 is CAWMGQGENEQYF. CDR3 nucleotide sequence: TGTGCCTGGATGGGACAGGGGGAAAACGAGCAGTACTTC.

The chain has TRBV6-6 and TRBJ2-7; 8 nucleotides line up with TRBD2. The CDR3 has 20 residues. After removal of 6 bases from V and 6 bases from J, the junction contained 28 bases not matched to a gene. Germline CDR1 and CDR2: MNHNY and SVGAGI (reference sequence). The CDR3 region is CASSPRTLDPWMAGGSEQYF. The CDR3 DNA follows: TGTGCCAGCAGCCCCCGAACCCTCGACCCTTGGATGGCGGGAGGATCCGAGCAGTACTTC.

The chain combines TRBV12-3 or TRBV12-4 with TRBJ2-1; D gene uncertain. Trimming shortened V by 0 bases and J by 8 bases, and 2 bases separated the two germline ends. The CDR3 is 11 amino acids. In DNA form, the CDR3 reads TGTGCCAGCAGTTTAGCCTATGAGCAGTTCTTC. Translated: CASSLAYEQFF.

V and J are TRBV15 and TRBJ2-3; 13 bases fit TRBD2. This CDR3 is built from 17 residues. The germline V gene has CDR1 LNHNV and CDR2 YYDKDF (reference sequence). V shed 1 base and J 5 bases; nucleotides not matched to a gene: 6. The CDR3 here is CATSRVGGLAGKDTQYF. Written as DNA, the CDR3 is TGTGCCACCAGCAGAGTAGGGGGACTAGCGGGAAAAGATACGCAGTATTTT.

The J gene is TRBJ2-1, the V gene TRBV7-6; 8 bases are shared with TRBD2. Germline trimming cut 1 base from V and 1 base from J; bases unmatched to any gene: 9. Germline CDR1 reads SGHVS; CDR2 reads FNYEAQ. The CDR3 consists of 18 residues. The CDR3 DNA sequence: TGTGCCAGCAGCTTAGGTGCGGGAGGCTCCGGGTCCTACAATGAGCAGTTCTTC. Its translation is CASSLGAGGSGSYNEQFF. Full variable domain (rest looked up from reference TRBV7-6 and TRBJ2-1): GAGVSQSPRYKVTKRGQDVALRCDPISGHVSLYWYRQALGQGPEFLTYFNYEAQQDKSGLPNDRFSAERPEGSISTLTIQRTEQRDSAMYRCASSLGAGGSGSYNEQFFGPGTRLTVL.

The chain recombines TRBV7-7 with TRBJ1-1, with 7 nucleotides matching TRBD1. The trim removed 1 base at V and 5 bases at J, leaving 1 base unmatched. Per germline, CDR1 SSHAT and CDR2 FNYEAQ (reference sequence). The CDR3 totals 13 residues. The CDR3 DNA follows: TGTGCCAGCAGCTTAGAGACAGGGACTGAAGCTTTCTTT. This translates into CASSLETGTEAFF.